This T cell receptor (beta chain) was identified during a study of cytomegalovirus exposure and HLA in healthy donors. Regarding the study as a whole: An analysis done earlier found most TCR beta V segments productive about 87% or about 30% of the time. An observed cluster of highly shared sequence variants was recorded as a likely sequencing artifact. Sequencing depth across donors, presence/absence analyses assumed, was roughly uniform. The classifier, whose performance was assessed in both the original and validation cohorts, reportedly diagnosed cytomegalovirus status with high specificity and sensitivity.

From germline, CDR1 is MDHEN and CDR2 SYDVKM. There are 13 residues in the CDR3. The ends lost 6 bases at V and 5 bases at J; junction bases unmatched: 6. This clone has just one count. Its specificity is unknown. It was with 60 Vbeta and 13 Jbeta primers that the PCR ran. Clones were sequenced by immunoSEQ multiplex PCR, and TCRdb holds only the in-frame ones, with some missing. The table records some 42,000 clones, roughly 47% of them present only once. This chain uses TRBV28 with TRBJ1-2; 7 bases are a match to TRBD1. The receptor was derived from a human donor in good health. The sample was PBMCs. The CDR3 sequence is CASRPTGEYGYTF. Here the CDR3 DNA reads TGTGCCAGCAGACCCACAGGGGAGTATGGCTACACCTTC.